These T cell receptor beta chains were read from a single sample in a study of Ad26.COV2.S vaccination and SARS-CoV-2 variants. Clones were sequenced by immunoSEQ multiplex PCR, and TCRdb holds only the in-frame ones, with some missing. The sample holds 330,000 or so clones; about 90% are singletons and the top ten take around 5%. Material: peripheral blood, obtained in a trial of Ad26.COV2.S vaccine versus placebo. All receptors come from a person between 18 and 65 years old who received the Ad26.COV2.S COVID-19 vaccine or a placebo. The CDR3 runs from the conserved cysteine through the conserved F or W. The D gene is left open where the match is weak. Part of the rows lack a size; the others show once, few, many or a class for expanded clones.

14	.	TRBV4-3	TRBJ1-2	many	CASRGGQAWEGYTF	TGCGCCAGCAGGGGGGGGCAGGCCTGGGAGGGCTACACCTTC
14	.	TRBV27	TRBJ1-4	.	CASSITSRGEKLFF	TGTGCCAGCAGTATTACCTCGAGAGGTGAAAAACTGTTTTTT
19	.	TRBV3-1/TRBV3-2	TRBJ1-5	.	CASRKSTVTGPSSNQPQHF	TGTGCCAGCAGAAAATCCACGGTGACAGGTCCTTCTAGCAATCAGCCCCAGCATTTT
15	.	TRBV7-3	TRBJ2-1	.	CASSLGLGSYNEQFF	TGTGCCAGCAGCCTCGGGCTAGGCAGCTACAATGAGCAGTTCTTC
16	.	TRBV7-6	TRBJ2-3	.	CASSLVPNLGTDTQYF	TGTGCCAGCAGCTTAGTACCCAACCTGGGCACAGATACGCAGTATTTT
14	.	TRBV9	TRBJ1-1	.	CASSVGGMNTEAFF	TGTGCCAGCAGCGTGGGGGGTATGAACACTGAAGCTTTCTTT
10	.	TRBV30	TRBJ1-2	.	CAWGSYGYTF	TGTGCCTGGGGAAGCTATGGCTACACCTTC
13	.	TRBV19	TRBJ1-1	few	CASSEQSNTEAFF	TGTGCCAGTAGTGAGCAGAGCAACACTGAAGCTTTCTTT
15	.	TRBV4-1	TRBJ1-2	.	CASSRLMEGSNGYTF	TGCGCCAGCAGCCGCCTCATGGAGGGGAGCAATGGCTACACCTTC
13	.	TRBV12-3/TRBV12-4	TRBJ1-1	.	CASSLGVGIEAFF	TGTGCCAGCAGTTTAGGTGTGGGTATTGAAGCTTTCTTT
13	.	TRBV4-1	TRBJ2-1	.	CASSQDGWREQFF	TGCGCCAGCAGCCAAGATGGATGGCGTGAGCAGTTCTTC
15	TRBD2	TRBV6-5	TRBJ2-5	once	CASTNLAGTQETQYF	TGTGCCAGCACCAACCTAGCGGGGACGCAAGAGACCCAGTACTTC
16	TRBD1	TRBV18	TRBJ1-3	.	CASSPPGQGAGNTIYF	TGTGCCAGCTCACCCCCCGGACAGGGGGCGGGAAACACCATATATTTT
13	.	TRBV2	TRBJ1-5	.	CASSREGNQPQHF	TGTGCCAGCAGCCGGGAGGGCAATCAGCCCCAGCATTTT
14	.	TRBV4-1	TRBJ1-2	once	CASSQDLANYGYTF	TGCGCCAGCAGCCAAGACCTAGCTAACTATGGCTACACCTTC
14	TRBD1	TRBV3-1/TRBV3-2	TRBJ2-5	.	CASRPRGLGETQYF	TGTGCCAGCAGACCGAGGGGGCTTGGGGAGACCCAGTACTTC
11	.	TRBV20-1	TRBJ2-1	.	CSARELTGQFF	TGCAGTGCTAGAGAATTAACAGGACAGTTCTTC
14	.	TRBV19	TRBJ1-1	.	CATQSSGRVSTAFF	TGTGCCACCCAGTCGTCAGGGAGGGTTAGTACGGCTTTCTTT
15	TRBD1	TRBV19	TRBJ2-5	.	CASSRFTGGEETQYF	TGTGCCAGTAGTAGATTTACAGGGGGCGAAGAGACCCAGTACTTC
19	TRBD2	TRBV4-3	TRBJ2-1	.	CASSQDLDPLAGILNEQFF	TGCGCCAGCAGCCAAGATTTGGATCCACTAGCGGGGATCCTCAATGAGCAGTTCTTC
16	.	TRBV7-2	TRBJ1-1	.	CASSSLFDRENTEAFF	TGTGCCAGCAGCTCTCTATTTGACAGAGAGAACACTGAAGCTTTCTTT
12	.	TRBV9	TRBJ2-3	.	CASSAPRDTQYF	TGTGCCAGCAGCGCGCCCCGAGATACGCAGTATTTT
17	TRBD1	TRBV25-1	TRBJ1-2	.	CASSAEDPDRGGYGYTF	TGTGCCAGCAGTGCAGAAGACCCGGACAGGGGGGGCTATGGCTACACCTTC
15	.	TRBV7-2	TRBJ1-2	few	CASSLTGSVNYGYTF	TGTGCCAGCAGCTTAACAGGGAGCGTTAACTATGGCTACACCTTC
14	.	TRBV27	TRBJ2-5	once	CASSELQGGETQYF	TGTGCCAGCAGCGAACTACAGGGTGGGGAGACCCAGTACTTC
18	TRBD2	TRBV7-9	TRBJ2-2	.	CASSMTSGGNRNTGELFF	TGTGCCAGCAGCATGACTAGCGGGGGAAACCGGAACACCGGGGAGCTGTTTTTT
17	TRBD2	TRBV5-1	TRBJ2-1	.	CASSLAAVAGGFNEQFF	TGCGCCAGCAGCTTGGCGGCGGTAGCGGGAGGGTTTAATGAGCAGTTCTTC
13	.	TRBV25-1	TRBJ1-1	.	CASSELENTEAFF	TGTGCCAGCAGTGAATTGGAGAACACTGAAGCTTTCTTT
17	.	TRBV19	TRBJ1-6	.	CASSVRRLSWGGSPLHF	TGTGCCAGTAGTGTCCGCCGCCTGTCCTGGGGAGGTTCACCCCTCCACTTT
12	.	TRBV7-9	TRBJ1-1	.	CASIQESTEAFF	TGTGCCAGCATTCAGGAGTCCACTGAAGCTTTCTTT
14	.	TRBV27	TRBJ1-1	.	CASSSIEVNTEAFF	TGTGCCAGCAGTAGTATAGAGGTGAACACTGAAGCTTTCTTT
15	TRBD2	TRBV5-1	TRBJ2-1	.	CASSKTSGGNNEQFF	TGCGCCAGCAGCAAAACTAGCGGGGGTAACAATGAGCAGTTCTTC
14	.	TRBV18	TRBJ1-2	.	CASSSSQGSYGYTF	TGTGCCAGCTCATCATCGCAAGGGTCCTATGGCTACACCTTC
17	.	TRBV13	TRBJ1-2	once	CASSLGGAGFLDYGYTF	TGTGCCAGCAGCTTAGGTGGCGCGGGGTTTTTGGACTATGGCTACACCTTC
15	.	TRBV18	TRBJ2-1	.	CASSPLGVTYNEQFF	TGTGCCAGCTCACCACTTGGGGTAACCTACAATGAGCAGTTCTTC
14	.	TRBV6-2/TRBV6-3	TRBJ2-3	.	CASSVQRSTDTQYF	TGTGCCAGCAGTGTCCAGAGGAGCACAGATACGCAGTATTTT
16	TRBD1	TRBV4-1	TRBJ1-4	.	CASRGTDVGTNEKLFF	TGCGCCAGCAGGGGGACAGACGTAGGAACTAATGAAAAACTGTTTTTT
15	TRBD1	TRBV27	TRBJ2-7	.	CASSPGQTTSYEQYF	TGTGCCAGCAGTCCGGGACAGACGACCTCCTACGAGCAGTACTTC
14	.	TRBV2	TRBJ1-4	.	CASSAGGGGGKLFF	TGTGCCAGCAGTGCAGGTGGCGGGGGGGGAAAACTGTTTTTT
14	.	TRBV5-4	TRBJ2-7	.	CASSLERTAYEQYF	TGTGCCAGCAGCTTGGAACGCACCGCCTACGAGCAGTACTTC
15	.	TRBV5-4	TRBJ1-1	few	CASSFPTGPNTEAFF	TGTGCCAGCAGCTTCCCGACAGGTCCCAACACTGAAGCTTTCTTT
15	.	TRBV3-1/TRBV3-2	TRBJ2-1	.	CASSPSIDSYNEQFF	TGTGCCAGCAGCCCCTCTATAGACTCCTACAATGAGCAGTTCTTC
16	.	TRBV5-1	TRBJ2-2	once	CASSREGQTNTGELFF	TGCGCCAGCAGCCGAGAGGGACAAACGAACACCGGGGAGCTGTTTTTT
19	TRBD1	TRBV4-1	TRBJ2-6	.	CASSQVWGQDYSGANVLTF	TGCGCCAGCAGCCAAGTTTGGGGACAGGACTACTCTGGGGCCAACGTCCTGACTTTC
15	TRBD1	TRBV19	TRBJ1-1	.	CASKWDHRGRTEAFF	TGTGCCAGTAAATGGGACCACAGGGGGCGCACTGAAGCTTTCTTT
14	.	TRBV6-2/TRBV6-3	TRBJ1-1	few	CASSTTSTYTEAFF	TGTGCCAGCAGTACAACCTCTACCTACACTGAAGCTTTCTTT
17	TRBD1	TRBV7-8	TRBJ1-2	.	CASSLVQGARAPDGYTF	TGTGCCAGCAGCTTAGTACAGGGGGCTCGAGCCCCTGATGGCTACACCTTC
12	.	TRBV7-2	TRBJ1-2	.	CASSLSQGGYTF	TGTGCCAGCAGCTTAAGTCAGGGTGGCTACACCTTC
15	TRBD2	TRBV19	TRBJ2-3	once	CASSEAGTSVDTQYF	TGTGCCAGTAGTGAAGCCGGGACTAGCGTAGATACGCAGTATTTT
13	.	TRBV7-9	TRBJ1-3	once	CASSFWGGNTIYF	TGTGCCAGCAGCTTCTGGGGAGGAAACACCATATATTTT
13	.	TRBV12-3/TRBV12-4	TRBJ1-1	.	CASSLQGYTEAFF	TGTGCCAGCAGTTTGCAGGGCTACACTGAAGCTTTCTTT
12	.	TRBV6-5	TRBJ2-3	.	CASSYSTGTQYF	TGTGCCAGCAGTTACTCTACAGGGACGCAGTATTTT
15	TRBD1	TRBV7-9	TRBJ1-1	once	CASILDRGGVAEAFF	TGTGCCAGCATCCTGGACAGGGGTGGAGTCGCTGAAGCTTTCTTT
15	.	TRBV15	TRBJ1-1	.	CATSKPHRVGTEAFF	TGTGCCACCAGCAAACCGCACCGGGTGGGCACTGAAGCTTTCTTT
13	.	TRBV6-5	TRBJ1-4	.	CASSYWGGEKLFF	TGTGCCAGCAGTTACTGGGGGGGAGAAAAACTGTTTTTT
10	.	TRBV29-1	TRBJ2-1	.	CSVRDAEQFF	TGCAGCGTTCGGGACGCCGAGCAGTTCTTC
12	.	TRBV2	TRBJ1-1	.	CASSGGVGEAFF	TGTGCCAGCAGTGGGGGAGTTGGTGAAGCTTTCTTT
17	TRBD2	TRBV7-9	TRBJ2-1	few	CASSSFPSGNLNNEQFF	TGTGCCAGCAGCTCCTTTCCAAGCGGGAATTTAAACAATGAGCAGTTCTTC
14	.	TRBV10-3	TRBJ2-1	.	CAISENPPYNEQFF	TGTGCCATCAGTGAAAATCCACCCTACAATGAGCAGTTCTTC